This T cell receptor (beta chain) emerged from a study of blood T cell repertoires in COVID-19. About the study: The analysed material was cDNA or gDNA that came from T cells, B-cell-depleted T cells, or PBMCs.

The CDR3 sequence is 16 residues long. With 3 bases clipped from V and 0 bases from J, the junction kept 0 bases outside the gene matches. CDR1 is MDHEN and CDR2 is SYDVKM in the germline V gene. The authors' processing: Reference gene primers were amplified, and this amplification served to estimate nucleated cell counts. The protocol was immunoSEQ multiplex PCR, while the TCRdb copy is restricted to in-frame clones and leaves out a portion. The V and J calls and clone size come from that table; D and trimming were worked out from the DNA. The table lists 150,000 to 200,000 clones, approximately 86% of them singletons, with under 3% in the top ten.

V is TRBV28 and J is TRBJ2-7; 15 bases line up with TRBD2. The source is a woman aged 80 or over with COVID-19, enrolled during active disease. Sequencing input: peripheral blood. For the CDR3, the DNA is TGTGCCAGCAGTTTGGGACTAGCGGGAGGCTCCTACGAGCAGTACTTC. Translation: CASSLGLAGGSYEQYF.